The 5 T cell receptor beta chains reported below all come from one sample, sequenced in a study of cytomegalovirus exposure and HLA in healthy donors. The PCR employed 60 Vbeta primers together with 13 Jbeta primers. The table came from immunoSEQ multiplex PCR; TCRdb's copy has only in-frame clones and leaves some out. This listing includes around 77,000 clones. Sequencing input: PBMCs. The receptors originated from a man aged 45-65 years in good health and CMV-seropositive.

The DNA of the CDR3 is TGTGCCAGCAGCTCGGGACTAGCGGGGCCTTTGGGGGCCAACGTCCTGACTTTC. Amino acids: CASSSGLAGPLGANVLTF. The genes are TRBV5-8 and TRBJ2-6, with 13 bases aligning to TRBD2. Per the germline V gene, CDR1 is SGHTS and CDR2 is YDEGEE. V trimming: 3 bases; J trimming: 4 bases; junction bases outside the gene matches: 7. The CDR3 has 18 residues.

The chain employs TRBV19 and TRBJ1-2; TRBD1 might be the D (5 bases). From germline, CDR1 is LNHDA and CDR2 SQIVND (reference sequence). The CDR3 covers 16 residues. V was pared by 1 base and J by 8 bases, with 20 bases between. CDR3 region: CASSIGGAGVLSGYTF. The CDR3 DNA is TGTGCCAGTAGTATAGGCGGGGCAGGAGTTCTAAGCGGCTACACCTTC.

The chain carries TRBV6-5 and TRBJ2-7, with D possibly being TRBD2 (6 bases). Germline CDR1 is MNHEY and CDR2 is SVGAGI. This CDR3 has 13 residues. V lost 5 bases to trimming and J lost 6 bases, with 14 bases between them. CDR3 loop: CASSVSGELEQYF. CDR3 bases: TGTGCCAGCAGTGTCTCGGGGGAGCTCGAGCAGTACTTC.

This chain joins TRBV28 and TRBJ1-2, with TRBD1 matching 9 bases. The CDR3 runs 15 residues. The V segment lost 8 bases and the J segment 3 bases; nucleotides outside the gene matches: 10. CDR1 is MDHEN, CDR2 SYDVKM, per germline. CDR3: CASLSGDRAHYGYTF. The CDR3 DNA is TGTGCCAGCTTGTCTGGGGACAGGGCGCACTATGGCTACACCTTC.

The rearrangement uses TRBV4-2 and TRBJ2-3, with 11 bases matching TRBD2. The CDR3 sequence is 15 residues long. Germline V gene lookup returns CDR1 LGHNA and CDR2 YNFKEQ. V was pared by 4 bases and J by 0 bases, with 0 bases of the junction left unmatched. The CDR3 bases are TGTGCCAGCAGCCTAGCGGGGGGGAGCACAGATACGCAGTATTTT. This sequence encodes CASSLAGGSTDTQYF.